This T cell receptor beta chain was found in a study of OX40 agonist ivuxolimab in advanced cancers. About the study: Patients' therapy was ivuxolimab, an antibody that acts as an agonist of OX40 (CD134). Enrolled patients in dose escalation had cancers that were hepatocellular carcinoma, melanoma, renal cell or head and neck cancer.

A word on this clone: What it binds is not known.

Notes on the study in general: Among T cells, CD8+ cells averaged more expanded clones than CD4+ cells. Certain nonresponders additionally had low normalized T-cell clonal expansion.

The repertoire was sequenced with immunoSEQ multiplex PCR; TCRdb's copy has only in-frame clones and lacks some. This table holds roughly 29,000 clones, around 86% found once. Trimming took 3 bases from V and 0 from J, leaving 9 bases between them. The germline V gene has CDR1 SGHNT and CDR2 YENEEA. There are 14 residues in the CDR3. The sequence was obtained from an adult with an advanced solid tumor such as melanoma, head and neck, liver or kidney cancer. The chain uses TRBV11-3 and TRBJ2-7; no clear D gene. The sample consisted of CD4+ or CD8+ T cells sorted from blood, taken in a trial of the OX40 agonist ivuxolimab. The CDR3 DNA reads as TGTGCCAGCAGCTTCGACGGAAGCTCCTACGAGCAGTACTTC. This gives the protein CASSFDGSSYEQYF.